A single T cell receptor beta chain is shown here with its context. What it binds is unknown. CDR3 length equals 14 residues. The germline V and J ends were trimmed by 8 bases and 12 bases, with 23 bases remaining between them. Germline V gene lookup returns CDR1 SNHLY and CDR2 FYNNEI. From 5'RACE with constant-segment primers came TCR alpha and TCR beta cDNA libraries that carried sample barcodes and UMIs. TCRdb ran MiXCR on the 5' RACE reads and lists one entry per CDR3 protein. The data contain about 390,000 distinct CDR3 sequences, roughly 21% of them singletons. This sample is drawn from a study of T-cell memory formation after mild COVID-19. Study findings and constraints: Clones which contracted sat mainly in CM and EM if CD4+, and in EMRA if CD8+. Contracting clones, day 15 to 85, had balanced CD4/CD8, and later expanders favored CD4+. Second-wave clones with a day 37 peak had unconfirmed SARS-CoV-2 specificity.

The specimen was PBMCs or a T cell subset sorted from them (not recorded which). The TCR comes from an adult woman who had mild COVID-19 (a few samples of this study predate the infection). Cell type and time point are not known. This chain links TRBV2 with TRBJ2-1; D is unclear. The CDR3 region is CASLTGNSLEAQFF. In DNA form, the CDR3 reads TGTGCCAGCCTTACCGGAAACTCCCTTGAGGCGCAGTTCTTC.